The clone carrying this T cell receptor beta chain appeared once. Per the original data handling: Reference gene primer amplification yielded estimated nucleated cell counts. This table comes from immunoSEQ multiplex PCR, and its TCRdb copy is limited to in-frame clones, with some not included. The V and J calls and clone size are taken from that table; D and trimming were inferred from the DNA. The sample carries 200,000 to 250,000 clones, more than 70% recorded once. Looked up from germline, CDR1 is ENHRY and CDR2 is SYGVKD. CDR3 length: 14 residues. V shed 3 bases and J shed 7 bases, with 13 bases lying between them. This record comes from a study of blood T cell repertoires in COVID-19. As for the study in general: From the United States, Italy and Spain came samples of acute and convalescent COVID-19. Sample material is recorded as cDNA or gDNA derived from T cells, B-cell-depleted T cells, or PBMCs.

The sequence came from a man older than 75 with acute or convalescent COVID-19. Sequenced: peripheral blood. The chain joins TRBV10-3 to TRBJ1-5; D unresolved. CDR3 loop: CAISDNSQVQPQHF. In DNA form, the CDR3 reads TGTGCCATCAGTGATAACAGTCAGGTCCAGCCCCAGCATTTT.